This T cell receptor beta chain was observed in a study of blood T cell repertoires in COVID-19. The overall study: Both acute and convalescent COVID-19 samples were obtained from the United States, Italy and Spain. In each case, the material was cDNA or gDNA derived from T cells, B-cell-depleted T cells, or PBMCs.

The table lists this clone with a few counts. As processed by the authors: Reference gene primer amplification in the assay estimated nucleated cell counts. The table came from immunoSEQ multiplex PCR; TCRdb's copy has only in-frame clones and leaves some out. That table supplies the V and J calls and clone size; D and trimming were determined from the DNA. The table shows about 140,000 clones, with over 80% occurring only once. After removal of 7 bases from V and 3 bases from J, the junction contained 8 bases not matched to a gene. The germline V gene has CDR1 SEHNR and CDR2 FQNEAQ (reference sequence). The CDR3 has 15 residues.

The origin of this receptor is a man aged 45-65 years who had recovered from COVID-19. The chain links TRBV7-9 to TRBJ2-7, with 11 bases lining up with TRBD1. Sequenced: peripheral blood. The CDR3 DNA reads as TGTGCCAGCACCCCGAAGGGGACAGGGGGCTACGAGCAGTACTTC. Translating it yields CASTPKGTGGYEQYF.